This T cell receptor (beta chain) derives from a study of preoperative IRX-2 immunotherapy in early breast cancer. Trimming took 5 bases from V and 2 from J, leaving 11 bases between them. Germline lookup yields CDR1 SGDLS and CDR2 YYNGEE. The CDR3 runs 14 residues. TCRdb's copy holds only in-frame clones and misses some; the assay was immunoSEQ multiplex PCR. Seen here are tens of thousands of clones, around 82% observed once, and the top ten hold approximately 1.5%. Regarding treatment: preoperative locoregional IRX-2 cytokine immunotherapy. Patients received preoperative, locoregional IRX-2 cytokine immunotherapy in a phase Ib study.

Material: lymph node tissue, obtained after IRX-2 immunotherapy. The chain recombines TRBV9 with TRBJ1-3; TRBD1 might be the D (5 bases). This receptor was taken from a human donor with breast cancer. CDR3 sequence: CASSDRGTGNTIYF. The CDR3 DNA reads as TGTGCCAGCAGTGACCGGGGGACTGGAAACACCATATATTTT. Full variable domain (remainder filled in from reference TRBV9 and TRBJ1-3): DSGVTQTPKHLITATGQRVTLRCSPRSGDLSVYWYQQSLDQGLQFLIQYYNGEERAKGNILERFSAQQFPDLHSELNLSSLELGDSALYFCASSDRGTGNTIYFGEGSWLTVV.